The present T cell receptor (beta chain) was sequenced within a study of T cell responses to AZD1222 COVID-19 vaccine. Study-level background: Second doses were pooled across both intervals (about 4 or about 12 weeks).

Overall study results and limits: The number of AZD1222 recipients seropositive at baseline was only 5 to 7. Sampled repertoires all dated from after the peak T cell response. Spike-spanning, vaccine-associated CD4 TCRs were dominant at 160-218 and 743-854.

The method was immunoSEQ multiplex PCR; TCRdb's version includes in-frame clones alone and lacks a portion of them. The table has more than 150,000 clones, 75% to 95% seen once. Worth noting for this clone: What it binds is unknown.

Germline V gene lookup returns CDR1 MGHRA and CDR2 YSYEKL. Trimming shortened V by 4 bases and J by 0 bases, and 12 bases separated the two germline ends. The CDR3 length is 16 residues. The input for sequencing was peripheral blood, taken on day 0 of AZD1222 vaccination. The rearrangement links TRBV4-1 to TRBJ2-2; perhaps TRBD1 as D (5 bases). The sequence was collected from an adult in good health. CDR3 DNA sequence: TGCGCCAGCAGCCGTTCCCGGACAACGAACACCGGGGAGCTGTTTTTT. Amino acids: CASSRSRTTNTGELFF.